These T cell receptor beta chains were read from a single sample in a study of T cells in localized non-small cell lung cancer. Sequenced by immunoSEQ multiplex PCR; TCRdb stores in-frame clones only, minus some. The sample consists of approximately 31,000 clones, around four fifths of them appearing once. The sample in question was peripheral blood, obtained before any cancer treatment. The source is a male donor at least 60 years old with stage II squamous cell lung carcinoma. Both conserved end residues are part of each CDR3. A D gene is named only where the DNA matches it firmly. Expanded clones get a size class; other rows say once, few or many, or leave the size out.

abundance: -
d_gene: -
v_gene: TRBV5-5
j_gene: TRBJ2-3
CDR3aa: CASSLEQGRYTDTQYF
CDR3nt: TGTGCCAGCAGCTTGGAGCAGGGTCGGTACACAGATACGCAGTATTTT

abundance: -
d_gene: -
v_gene: TRBV6-5
j_gene: TRBJ1-5
CDR3aa: CASSPFAGNQPQHF
CDR3nt: TGTGCCAGCAGTCCCTTCGCAGGGAATCAGCCCCAGCATTTT

abundance: -
d_gene: TRBD1
v_gene: TRBV5-4
j_gene: TRBJ2-7
CDR3aa: CASSAGQGSPYEQYF
CDR3nt: TGTGCCAGCAGTGCGGGACAGGGGTCCCCCTACGAGCAGTACTTC

abundance: -
d_gene: -
v_gene: TRBV2
j_gene: TRBJ2-3
CDR3aa: CASSSTADTQYF
CDR3nt: TGTGCCAGCAGCTCGACTGCGGATACGCAGTATTTT

abundance: -
d_gene: -
v_gene: TRBV5-4
j_gene: TRBJ1-2
CDR3aa: CASSPGAGKVNGYTF
CDR3nt: TGTGCCAGCAGCCCGGGCGCAGGGAAGGTTAATGGCTACACCTTC

abundance: -
d_gene: -
v_gene: TRBV11-2
j_gene: TRBJ1-1
CDR3aa: CASSLIPLGTEAFF
CDR3nt: TGTGCCAGCAGCTTAATTCCCCTAGGGACTGAAGCTTTCTTT

abundance: -
d_gene: TRBD2
v_gene: TRBV4-1
j_gene: TRBJ2-1
CDR3aa: CASSQRLAGGPDRDEQFF
CDR3nt: TGCGCCAGCAGCCAACGTCTAGCGGGAGGGCCCGATCGGGATGAGCAGTTCTTC

abundance: -
d_gene: -
v_gene: TRBV29-1
j_gene: TRBJ2-2
CDR3aa: CSVQPGGSNTGELFF
CDR3nt: TGCAGCGTCCAGCCCGGCGGGTCGAACACCGGGGAGCTGTTTTTT

abundance: -
d_gene: -
v_gene: TRBV7-9
j_gene: TRBJ2-2
CDR3aa: CASRDGGLTGELFF
CDR3nt: TGTGCCAGCAGGGATGGGGGATTAACCGGGGAGCTGTTTTTT

abundance: -
d_gene: -
v_gene: TRBV2
j_gene: TRBJ1-1
CDR3aa: CASRTPKRTGLGRGTEAFF
CDR3nt: TGTGCCAGCAGGACACCAAAACGAACAGGGCTGGGGCGGGGGACTGAAGCTTTCTTT

abundance: -
d_gene: -
v_gene: TRBV9
j_gene: TRBJ1-1
CDR3aa: CASSPEGSRSAFF
CDR3nt: TGTGCCAGCTCGCCGGAAGGGTCTCGTTCAGCTTTCTTT

abundance: -
d_gene: -
v_gene: TRBV10-2
j_gene: TRBJ2-7
CDR3aa: CASREGRRRSSYEQYF
CDR3nt: TGCGCCAGCCGAGAGGGCCGGCGGCGTAGCTCCTACGAGCAGTACTTC

abundance: -
d_gene: TRBD1
v_gene: TRBV5-1
j_gene: TRBJ2-7
CDR3aa: CASSSGQGATYEQYF
CDR3nt: TGCGCCAGCAGCTCGGGACAGGGGGCTACCTACGAGCAGTACTTC

abundance: few
d_gene: -
v_gene: TRBV29-1
j_gene: TRBJ1-1
CDR3aa: CSVDQGEVNTEAFF
CDR3nt: TGCAGCGTTGATCAGGGCGAGGTGAACACTGAAGCTTTCTTT

abundance: -
d_gene: TRBD2
v_gene: TRBV2
j_gene: TRBJ2-5
CDR3aa: CASSGLAGLQETQYF
CDR3nt: TGTGCCAGCAGCGGACTAGCGGGGCTTCAAGAGACCCAGTACTTC

abundance: -
d_gene: -
v_gene: TRBV9
j_gene: TRBJ1-1
CDR3aa: CASSVLGGGNTEAFF
CDR3nt: TGTGCCAGCAGCGTCCTCGGGGGTGGGAACACTGAAGCTTTCTTT

abundance: few
d_gene: TRBD2
v_gene: TRBV5-1
j_gene: TRBJ2-5
CDR3aa: CASSPRLAGVETQYF
CDR3nt: TGCGCCAGCAGCCCGAGACTAGCGGGGGTAGAGACCCAGTACTTC

abundance: -
d_gene: TRBD1
v_gene: TRBV29-1
j_gene: TRBJ1-2
CDR3aa: CSVERGTGESGYTF
CDR3nt: TGCAGCGTGGAAAGGGGGACAGGGGAATCTGGCTACACCTTC

abundance: -
d_gene: -
v_gene: TRBV18
j_gene: TRBJ1-1
CDR3aa: CASSPPSSMNTEAFF
CDR3nt: TGTGCCAGCTCACCACCGTCATCTATGAACACTGAAGCTTTCTTT

abundance: -
d_gene: -
v_gene: TRBV18
j_gene: TRBJ2-2
CDR3aa: CASSPAVRLNTGELFF
CDR3nt: TGTGCCAGCTCACCGGCGGTCAGACTCAACACCGGGGAGCTGTTTTTT

abundance: -
d_gene: -
v_gene: TRBV10-2
j_gene: TRBJ1-2
CDR3aa: CATSSTRPDGGYTF
CDR3nt: TGCGCCACTTCCTCGACCCGGCCAGATGGAGGCTACACCTTC

abundance: -
d_gene: -
v_gene: TRBV4-1
j_gene: TRBJ2-7
CDR3aa: CASSPNNYEQYF
CDR3nt: TGCGCCAGCAGCCCTAACAACTACGAGCAGTACTTC

abundance: -
d_gene: TRBD1
v_gene: TRBV5-4
j_gene: TRBJ1-6
CDR3aa: CASSPSTPGGGNSPLHF
CDR3nt: TGTGCCAGCAGCCCCTCCACCCCAGGGGGCGGTAATTCACCCCTCCACTTT

abundance: -
d_gene: -
v_gene: TRBV7-9
j_gene: TRBJ2-6
CDR3aa: CASSLAQGTVLTF
CDR3nt: TGTGCCAGCAGCTTAGCACAGGGCACCGTCCTGACTTTC

abundance: -
d_gene: -
v_gene: TRBV4-1
j_gene: TRBJ1-2
CDR3aa: CASSRPGAGNYGYTF
CDR3nt: TGCGCCAGCAGCCGGCCTGGGGCAGGGAACTATGGCTACACCTTC

abundance: -
d_gene: TRBD1
v_gene: TRBV10-2
j_gene: TRBJ1-1
CDR3aa: CASSSQGSGSEAFF
CDR3nt: TGCGCCAGCAGTTCACAGGGGTCCGGATCTGAAGCTTTCTTT

abundance: -
d_gene: -
v_gene: TRBV6-6
j_gene: TRBJ2-1
CDR3aa: CASSFGPPNEQFF
CDR3nt: TGTGCCAGCAGTTTTGGACCACCCAATGAGCAGTTCTTC

abundance: -
d_gene: -
v_gene: TRBV5-1
j_gene: TRBJ2-3
CDR3aa: CASSLVSTGHTDTQYF
CDR3nt: TGCGCCAGCAGCTTGGTATCGACAGGACACACAGATACGCAGTATTTT

abundance: -
d_gene: -
v_gene: TRBV27
j_gene: TRBJ1-1
CDR3aa: CASSWSTNTEAFF
CDR3nt: TGTGCCAGCAGTTGGAGCACGAACACTGAAGCTTTCTTT

abundance: few
d_gene: -
v_gene: TRBV7-9
j_gene: TRBJ2-6
CDR3aa: CASSLAPGRSGANVLTF
CDR3nt: TGTGCCAGCAGCTTAGCCCCAGGGCGCTCTGGGGCCAACGTCCTGACTTTC

abundance: -
d_gene: TRBD1
v_gene: TRBV13
j_gene: TRBJ1-1
CDR3aa: CASSSRQGRRTEAFF
CDR3nt: TGTGCCAGCAGCTCCCGACAGGGCCGAAGAACTGAAGCTTTCTTT

abundance: -
d_gene: TRBD2
v_gene: TRBV5-1
j_gene: TRBJ2-1
CDR3aa: CASSLAPGLALPERTEQFF
CDR3nt: TGCGCCAGCAGCTTGGCCCCGGGACTAGCGCTTCCCGAGCGGACTGAGCAGTTCTTC

abundance: once
d_gene: TRBD2
v_gene: TRBV6-5
j_gene: TRBJ2-1
CDR3aa: CASRSTSGGASEQFF
CDR3nt: TGTGCCAGCAGATCCACTAGCGGGGGGGCCAGTGAGCAGTTCTTC

abundance: once
d_gene: -
v_gene: TRBV11-3
j_gene: TRBJ2-2
CDR3aa: CASSLEKATDNTGELFF
CDR3nt: TGTGCCAGCAGCTTAGAGAAAGCGACAGATAACACCGGGGAGCTGTTTTTT

abundance: -
d_gene: -
v_gene: TRBV2
j_gene: TRBJ2-1
CDR3aa: CASSAGPYGNEQFF
CDR3nt: TGTGCCAGCAGCGCTGGACCCTACGGCAATGAGCAGTTCTTC

abundance: once
d_gene: -
v_gene: TRBV7-2
j_gene: TRBJ1-3
CDR3aa: CASSSTPASGNTIYF
CDR3nt: TGTGCCAGCAGCTCGACACCAGCCTCTGGAAACACCATATATTTT

abundance: -
d_gene: -
v_gene: TRBV27
j_gene: TRBJ1-1
CDR3aa: CASSHLGYREAFF
CDR3nt: TGTGCCAGCAGCCACCTAGGGTACCGTGAAGCTTTCTTT

abundance: -
d_gene: TRBD1
v_gene: TRBV7-9
j_gene: TRBJ2-7
CDR3aa: CASSLGTGVSHEQYF
CDR3nt: TGTGCCAGCAGCCTCGGGACAGGGGTATCCCACGAGCAGTACTTC

abundance: few
d_gene: TRBD1
v_gene: TRBV27
j_gene: TRBJ1-1
CDR3aa: CASRDRVRTEAFF
CDR3nt: TGTGCCAGCAGGGACAGGGTCCGCACTGAAGCTTTCTTT

abundance: -
d_gene: -
v_gene: TRBV7-9
j_gene: TRBJ2-2
CDR3aa: CASSLGSGTNTGELFF
CDR3nt: TGTGCCAGCAGCTTAGGTTCGGGAACGAACACCGGGGAGCTGTTTTTT

abundance: -
d_gene: -
v_gene: TRBV6-1
j_gene: TRBJ1-2
CDR3aa: CASSSRVGVGYTF
CDR3nt: TGTGCCAGCAGTTCCCGGGTAGGGGTGGGCTACACCTTC

abundance: -
d_gene: TRBD1
v_gene: TRBV5-1
j_gene: TRBJ2-1
CDR3aa: CASSGTGRSYNEQFF
CDR3nt: TGCGCCAGCAGCGGGACAGGTCGCTCCTACAATGAGCAGTTCTTC

abundance: -
d_gene: -
v_gene: TRBV5-1
j_gene: TRBJ2-7
CDR3aa: CASSLLPDRIYEQYF
CDR3nt: TGCGCCAGCAGCTTGCTCCCTGACAGAATATACGAGCAGTACTTC

abundance: few
d_gene: -
v_gene: TRBV19
j_gene: TRBJ2-5
CDR3aa: CASSGHSGALQETQYF
CDR3nt: TGTGCCAGTAGTGGCCACTCCGGGGCGCTCCAAGAGACCCAGTACTTC

abundance: -
d_gene: -
v_gene: TRBV19
j_gene: TRBJ2-3
CDR3aa: CASSATGGTDTQYF
CDR3nt: TGTGCCAGTAGTGCTACCGGGGGCACAGATACGCAGTATTTT

abundance: -
d_gene: -
v_gene: TRBV30
j_gene: TRBJ2-3
CDR3aa: CAWSVLGQLTDTQYF
CDR3nt: TGTGCCTGGAGTGTACTCGGGCAGCTTACAGATACGCAGTATTTT

abundance: -
d_gene: -
v_gene: TRBV6-5
j_gene: TRBJ1-1
CDR3aa: CASSYGGGTDTEAFF
CDR3nt: TGTGCCAGCAGTTATGGCGGCGGTACAGACACTGAAGCTTTCTTT

abundance: -
d_gene: TRBD2
v_gene: TRBV19
j_gene: TRBJ2-7
CDR3aa: CASSIAGLAGPNEQYF
CDR3nt: TGTGCCAGTAGTATAGCCGGACTAGCGGGCCCCAACGAGCAGTACTTC

abundance: -
d_gene: TRBD2
v_gene: TRBV15
j_gene: TRBJ2-3
CDR3aa: CATSRALAGTDTQYF
CDR3nt: TGTGCCACCAGCAGGGCGCTAGCGGGGACAGATACGCAGTATTTT

abundance: -
d_gene: TRBD1
v_gene: TRBV27
j_gene: TRBJ1-6
CDR3aa: CASSNRQGNSPLHF
CDR3nt: TGTGCCAGCAGTAATAGACAGGGTAATTCACCCCTCCACTTT

abundance: few
d_gene: -
v_gene: TRBV7-9
j_gene: TRBJ1-3
CDR3aa: CASSLVSGNTIYF
CDR3nt: TGTGCCAGCAGCTTAGTCTCTGGAAACACCATATATTTT

abundance: -
d_gene: TRBD2
v_gene: TRBV7-8
j_gene: TRBJ2-1
CDR3aa: CASSLVGRGGTREQFF
CDR3nt: TGTGCCAGCAGCTTAGTGGGCCGGGGGGGGACGAGAGAGCAGTTCTTC

abundance: -
d_gene: -
v_gene: TRBV27
j_gene: TRBJ1-2
CDR3aa: CASSTRTVANYGYTF
CDR3nt: TGTGCCAGCAGTACTCGGACCGTTGCTAACTATGGCTACACCTTC

abundance: -
d_gene: TRBD2
v_gene: TRBV11-2
j_gene: TRBJ2-1
CDR3aa: CASSTTSGTAHEQFF
CDR3nt: TGTGCCAGCAGCACGACTAGCGGGACAGCCCATGAGCAGTTCTTC